Each of the 2 T cell receptor beta chains below was sequenced from the same sample in a study of long-term antiretroviral therapy in people with HIV. The assay, immunoSEQ v3.0, was run at survey level. Method: immunoSEQ multiplex PCR; TCRdb's copy keeps in-frame clones and lacks some. The table lists 20,000 to 25,000 clones, roughly 80% of them singletons. The sequenced sample was unsorted PBMCs, obtained 1.9 years after starting antiretroviral therapy. These receptors came from a woman aged 45-65 years with HIV.

The chain carries TRBV21-1 and TRBJ2-7. TRBV21-1 is noted as a pseudogene. The CDR3 has 12 residues. CDR3 in DNA: TGTGCCAGCACATACGTACCCTACGAGCAGTACTTC. This gives the protein CASTYVPYEQYF.

This chain's CDR3 is CASSVGASGSPLHF. Written as DNA, the CDR3 is TGTGCCAGCAGCGTAGGGGCTTCGGGTTCACCCCTCCACTTT. This rearrangement joins TRBV9 to TRBJ1-6; D is ambiguous. Germline V gene lookup returns CDR1 SGDLS and CDR2 YYNGEE. CDR3 length equals 14 residues. Trimming took 0 bases from V and 9 from J, leaving 10 bases between them.